The next 13 T cell receptor beta chains were all read from a single sample in a study of shared clonotypes between healthy human individuals. Produced via immunoSEQ multiplex PCR; TCRdb's table is partial and in-frame only. The sample has approximately 2.3 million clones, over 85% seen once. The source material was naive CD4+ T cells from PBMCs. The subset here: CD45RA+ positively selected. These receptors originate from a young man in good health. Some clones in this sample may be carry-over from other donors' samples.

This clone was seen once. V usage is TRBV28 and J usage is TRBJ1-2; 8 nucleotides line up with TRBD1. V lost 6 bases and J lost 5; bases outside the gene matches: 8. The CDR3 consists of 14 residues. Germline assignment: CDR1 MDHEN and CDR2 SYDVKM. CDR3 loop: CASSPGGEGYGYTF. In DNA form, the CDR3 reads TGTGCCAGCAGCCCAGGGGGCGAGGGGTATGGCTACACCTTC.

CDR3 sequence (DNA): TGTGCCTGGAGCGCCCCGGCGGGAAGCTCCTACAATGAGCAGTTCTTC. Its translation is CAWSAPAGSSYNEQFF. The genes are TRBV30 and TRBJ2-1, with a possible D match to TRBD2 (6 bases). The CDR3 has 16 amino acids. Trimming pared 3 bases from V and 0 bases from J, leaving 15 bases between. Germline CDR1 and CDR2: GTSNPN and SVGIG (reference sequence).

This clone was detected a few times. The identical CDR3 is also encoded by other nucleotide sequences in the sample. The chain uses TRBV18 and TRBJ2-2; no clear D gene. CDR1 is KGHSH, CDR2 LQKENI, per germline. CDR3 size: 14 residues. Trimming took 3 bases from V and 4 from J, leaving 9 bases between them. CDR3 in amino acids: CASSPRQGTGELFF. CDR3 in DNA: TGTGCCAGCTCACCCCGACAAGGCACCGGGGAGCTGTTTTTT.

The chain uses TRBV4-2 and TRBJ2-3, with TRBD2 as a possible D gene (6 bases). The germline V gene encodes CDR1 LGHNA and CDR2 YNFKEQ. The V end was cut by 4 bases, the J end by 8 bases, with 16 bases between. This CDR3 is 14 amino acids long. CDR3 bases: TGTGCCAGCAGCCCGCGGGACCCCTTAAGTACGCAGTATTTT. It is translated as CASSPRDPLSTQYF.

The CDR3 DNA follows: TGTGCCAGCAGCTTAGGGAGGGTGGAGACCCAGTACTTC. Amino acid sequence: CASSLGRVETQYF. The V and J genes are TRBV11-2 and TRBJ2-5; D is possibly TRBD2 (6 bases). V shed 1 base and J shed 5 bases, with 8 bases lying between them. The germline V gene has CDR1 SGHAT and CDR2 FQNNGV. CDR3 length: 13 amino acids.

V is TRBV5-1 and J is TRBJ2-1; D gene uncertain. Germline loops: CDR1 SGHRS, CDR2 YFSETQ. This CDR3 is 15 amino acids long. V lost 0 bases, J lost 4 bases, and 11 bases lay in between. The CDR3 loop is CASSLARGDYNEQFF. CDR3 sequence (DNA): TGCGCCAGCAGCTTGGCTCGCGGAGATTACAATGAGCAGTTCTTC.

V usage is TRBV12-5 and J usage is TRBJ2-1; TRBD2 matches 8 bases. Trimming removed 1 base from V and 2 bases from J; junction bases left unmatched: 4. The CDR3 extends over 16 amino acids. The germline gives CDR1 LGHNT, CDR2 FRNRAP. The CDR3 loop is CASGLAIAGTYNEQFF. The CDR3 coding sequence is TGTGCTAGTGGTTTGGCTATAGCGGGGACCTACAATGAGCAGTTCTTC.

This chain links TRBV19 with TRBJ1-3, with TRBD1 as a possible D gene (5 bases). Looked up from germline, CDR1 is LNHDA and CDR2 is SQIVND (reference sequence). The CDR3 totals 14 residues. V lost 7 bases and J 2 bases, leaving 12 bases between the germline ends. The DNA for the CDR3 is TGTGCCAGTACCGTGGACACAACTGGAAACACCATATATTTT. This codes for CASTVDTTGNTIYF.

This clone occurred once. The CDR3 does not close with the conserved phenylalanine or tryptophan, likely indicating a read error. The DNA is left out, because the CDR3 cannot be placed on it with certainty; the CDR3 is given as TCRdb lists it. The chain has TRBV7-9 and TRBJ2-7; the table's D call, TRBD1, has no DNA check behind it. Germline loops: CDR1 SEHNR, CDR2 FQNEAQ (reference sequence). The length of the CDR3 is 10 amino acids, counting both ends. The chain's CDR3 is CASSLAQGKS.

The chain carries TRBV18 and TRBJ2-7, with 8 bases that match TRBD2. Per the germline V gene, CDR1 is KGHSH and CDR2 is LQKENI. CDR3 length equals 15 residues. J was trimmed by 2 bases and V by 5 bases; bases with no gene match: 8. CDR3 coding DNA: TGTGCCAGCTCAACTTCAAGCGGGGGCGCCTACGAGCAGTACTTC. It specifies CASSTSSGGAYEQYF.

Remarks on this clone: One end of the junction is discordant with germline, which a read error may explain. V usage is TRBV30 and J usage is TRBJ2-4; D not resolved. Germline CDR1 is GTSNPN and CDR2 is SVGIG (reference sequence). The CDR3 sequence is 11 residues long. DNA for the CDR3: TGTGCCTGGACCGCCAGAAACATTCAGTACTTC. Translation gives CAWTARNIQYF.

The V gene is TRBV28, the J gene TRBJ2-4; 8 bases match TRBD2. With 5 bases clipped from V and 0 bases from J, the junction kept 6 bases outside the gene matches. The CDR3 contains 16 residues. Looked up from germline, CDR1 is MDHEN and CDR2 is SYDVKM. The CDR3 coding sequence is TGTGCCAGCAGTCAGATAGCGGGGCTAGCCAAAAACATTCAGTACTTC. Translating gives CASSQIAGLAKNIQYF.

The chain recombines TRBV27 with TRBJ2-6; 10 bases align to TRBD1. V was clipped by 4 bases and J by 4 bases; unmatched bases: 7. The CDR3 runs to 17 residues. CDR1 is MNHEY and CDR2 is SMNVEV in the germline V gene (reference sequence). The CDR3 here is CASSYWDRGSGANVLTF. CDR3 DNA sequence: TGTGCCAGCAGTTACTGGGACAGGGGATCCGGGGCCAACGTCCTGACTTTC.